This T cell receptor beta chain was found in a study of blood T cell repertoires in COVID-19. At the level of the study: In each case, the material was cDNA or gDNA derived from T cells, B-cell-depleted T cells, or PBMCs.

Per the original methods: Cell counts per sample came from amplifying reference gene primers. The data were produced by immunoSEQ multiplex PCR, yet TCRdb's version contains in-frame clones alone and is incomplete. V, J and clone size are taken as reported in that table, and D and trimming were inferred from the DNA itself. The table has roughly 25,000 clones, about 90% seen once. The CDR3 runs 19 residues. Germline CDR1 SGHAT, CDR2 FQNNGV. Losses at the gene ends were 2 bases for V and 2 bases for J; bases not matched to a gene: 10. Material for sequencing was peripheral blood. This TCR was recovered from a man between 65 and 85 years old with active COVID-19. The chain employs TRBV11-2 and TRBJ2-3, with 13 positions matching TRBD2. CDR3 in amino acids: CASSLRRLAGGLTTDTQYF. For the CDR3, the DNA is TGTGCCAGCAGCTTAAGGAGACTAGCGGGGGGCCTCACCACAGATACGCAGTATTTT.